Presented here are 32 T cell receptor beta chains from one specimen sequenced in a study of glioma-infiltrating T cells. Using RNA template, CDR3s of TCR alpha and beta were amplified with iRepertoire arm-PCR. TCRdb used MiXCR to reprocess the multiplex PCR reads, holding one entry per CDR3 protein. The table lists 160,000 or so distinct CDR3 sequences, under 55% of them singletons. The sequenced sample was glioma tissue, nonneoplastic brain tissue, or PBMCs (not recorded which). These receptors all come from a human donor with low-grade glioma or glioblastoma, undergoing nonglioma brain surgery, or in good health (not recorded which).

The chain recombines TRBV29-1 with TRBJ2-7, with TRBD2 identical over 10 bases. This CDR3 is 13 amino acids long. Germline values: CDR1 SQVTM, CDR2 ANQGSEA. V dropped 6 bases and J dropped 4; count of bases not matched to a gene: 6. The DNA of the CDR3 is TGCAGCGTCGGTCCTAGCGGGGGTTACGAGCAGTACTTC. Translating it yields CSVGPSGGYEQYF.

This clonotype was counted a single time. The J gene is TRBJ2-1, the V gene TRBV6-2 or TRBV6-3; a weak D match, TRBD1 (6 bases). CDR3 length equals 15 residues. V was shortened by 0 bases and J by 7 bases, with 13 bases between the two germline ends. CDR1 MNHEY and CDR2 SVGEGT come from the germline V gene. The CDR3 loop reads CASSYSGTWVNEQFF. The CDR3 DNA reads TGTGCCAGCAGTTACTCGGGGACATGGGTGAATGAGCAGTTCTTC.

About this clonotype: Given a much more abundant clone one base away, this may be a read error. V and J are TRBV3-1 and TRBJ2-1, with 8 bases fitting TRBD1. The length of the CDR3 is 11 residues. V trimming: 5 bases; J trimming: 12 bases; junction bases outside the gene matches: 3. Germline values: CDR1 LGHDT, CDR2 YNNKEL (reference sequence). The CDR3: CASSMGQVQFF. The CDR3 DNA reads TGTGCCAGCAGCATGGGACAGGTGCAGTTCTTC.

This clonotype was found a few times. The CDR3 sequence is CASSNWTGGKFLYNEQFF. DNA for the CDR3: TGTGCCAGCAGCAACTGGACAGGGGGTAAATTTTTGTACAATGAGCAGTTCTTC. The V and J genes are TRBV14 and TRBJ2-1; 10 nucleotides agree with TRBD1. The CDR3 spans 18 residues. In germline, CDR1 is SGHDN, CDR2 FVKESK. The V gene end was trimmed by 5 bases and the J gene end by 4 bases; junction bases not matched to a gene: 14.

This clonotype was observed at least ten times. The rearrangement joins TRBV6-2 or TRBV6-3 to TRBJ2-1; tentatively, D is TRBD2 (6 bases). This CDR3 contains 12 residues. The V and J ends lost 3 bases and 14 bases respectively, with 14 bases between them. Germline V gene sequence: CDR1 MNHEY, CDR2 SVGEGT. For the CDR3, the DNA is TGTGCCAGCAGTTATGCGGGATTGTGGGAGTTCTTC. It is translated as CASSYAGLWEFF.

The sample holds many counts of this clonotype. The genes are TRBV6-6 and TRBJ1-2, with no clear D. Between the trimmed V and J ends, which lost 0 bases and 2 bases, there was a span of 10 bases. The length of the CDR3 is 15 residues. Germline lookup yields CDR1 MNHNY and CDR2 SVGAGI (reference sequence). CDR3 amino acids: CASSYSMVQNYGYTF. The CDR3 nucleotides are TGTGCCAGCAGTTACTCGATGGTGCAGAACTATGGCTACACCTTC.

This clonotype was detected a few times. A single base separates this from a much larger clone, so it may be a read error. The chain is built from TRBV5-4 and TRBJ1-2; D is uncertain. CDR3 length: 12 amino acids. Germline V CDR1 and CDR2: SGHNT, YYREEE (reference sequence). V was clipped by 6 bases and J by 4 bases, with 10 bases between them. CDR3 loop: CASIFGAYGYTF. In DNA form, the CDR3 reads TGTGCCAGCATCTTCGGAGCCTATGGCTACACCTTC.

This clonotype has a handful of counts. A much larger clone lies a single base off, so this may be a read error. Because it lacks the conserved phenylalanine or tryptophan at the end, this CDR3 is likely a read error. V and J are TRBV28 and TRBJ1-6; unclear D gene. The CDR3 extends over 13 amino acids. Germline-derived CDR1 and CDR2 are MDHEN and SYDVKM. V lost 5 bases and J 6 bases, leaving 8 bases between the germline ends. The DNA of the CDR3 is TGTGCCAGCAGTACCGGGTCTAATTCACCCCTCCACCTT. It translates to CASSTGSNSPLHL.

This clonotype showed up many times. This sequence joins TRBV7-2 and TRBJ2-3, with D possibly matching TRBD1 (5 bases). The CDR3 length is 16 residues. Germline V gene data show CDR1 as SGHTA and CDR2 as FQGNSA. Trimming removed 5 bases from V and 5 bases from J, with 20 bases in between. The chain's CDR3 is CASSPLTQAGIDTQYF. The DNA for the CDR3 is TGTGCCAGCAGCCCCTTGACACAGGCCGGCATAGATACGCAGTATTTT.

In this sample, this clonotype turned up many times. This chain uses TRBV28 with TRBJ2-1, with TRBD1 as a possible D gene (5 bases). V was trimmed by 7 bases and J by 7 bases, leaving 17 bases between them. The CDR3 extends over 14 amino acids. Germline V lookup: CDR1 MDHEN, CDR2 SYDVKM. The CDR3 sequence is CASTSPGLWNEQFF. CDR3 in DNA: TGTGCCAGCACCTCCCCAGGGCTGTGGAATGAGCAGTTCTTC.

V and J are TRBV27 and TRBJ2-7; D is possibly TRBD2 (5 bases). The V end lost 10 bases, the J end lost 5 bases, and 24 bases lay between the germline ends. In germline, CDR1 is MNHEY, CDR2 SMNVEV (reference sequence). The CDR3 is 15 residues long. CDR3 protein: CATSAGGSGRNEQYF. DNA for the CDR3: TGTGCCACCAGCGCCGGAGGCTCGGGCCGAAACGAGCAGTACTTC.

Concerning this clonotype itself: With a much larger clone just one base away, this may be a read error. The V call is TRBV28, the J call TRBJ2-7, with D perhaps matching TRBD1 (6 bases). This CDR3 spans 15 amino acids. Germline V CDR1 and CDR2: MDHEN, SYDVKM. The CDR3 coding sequence is TGTGCCAGCAGTAGCAAGACAGGAGCAACCTACAAGCAGTACTTC. This translates into CASSSKTGATYKQYF.

This clonotype was counted a few times. A much bigger clone sits one base away, suggesting this may be a read error. The rearrangement joins TRBV2 to TRBJ2-7; 8 nucleotides align to TRBD2. Trimming took 7 bases from V and 7 from J; bases not matched to a gene: 6. The CDR3 runs to 12 residues. The germline V gene has CDR1 SNHLY and CDR2 FYNNEI. CDR3 residues: CASILAENEQYF. CDR3 sequence (DNA): TGTGCCAGCATACTAGCGGAGAATGAGCAGTACTTC.

This chain uses TRBV15 with TRBJ2-3; tentatively, D is TRBD2 (5 bases). Germline CDR1 is LNHNV and CDR2 is YYDKDF (reference sequence). The CDR3 consists of 17 residues. The V end was cut by 0 bases, the J end by 8 bases, with 21 bases between. For the CDR3, the DNA is TGTGCCACCAGCAGAGATCAGACCCAAGTTCCCCGGGGTACGCAGTATTTT. Translating gives CATSRDQTQVPRGTQYF.

This clonotype was seen at least ten times. The chain carries TRBV28 and TRBJ2-1; 12 bases are a match to TRBD1. Germline CDR1 is MDHEN and CDR2 is SYDVKM. V trimming: 8 bases; J trimming: 7 bases; junction bases outside the gene matches: 9. There are 15 residues in the CDR3. CDR3 protein: CASSAGTGGRNEQFF. The CDR3, as DNA: TGTGCCAGCTCCGCCGGGACAGGGGGCCGAAATGAGCAGTTCTTC.

The table lists this clonotype with a few counts. The chain is built from TRBV19 and TRBJ2-1; TRBD2 is a possible D gene (5 bases). Germline V gene data show CDR1 as LNHDA and CDR2 as SQIVND (reference sequence). Trimming cost V 2 bases and J 0 bases, with 11 bases left between them. The CDR3 runs to 16 residues. For the CDR3, the DNA is TGTGCCAGTAGTATACCGCGGGCCCACTCCTACAATGAGCAGTTCTTC. Its protein is CASSIPRAHSYNEQFF.

The chain employs TRBV19 and TRBJ2-7, with D possibly TRBD1 on 6 matching bases. CDR1 and CDR2 (germline): LNHDA, SQIVND (reference sequence). The CDR3 covers 13 residues. Trimming took off 5 bases at V and 3 bases at J, with 11 bases between the two ends. This CDR3 is CASSSGQYYEQYF. Here the CDR3 DNA reads TGTGCCAGTAGTTCCGGACAGTACTACGAGCAGTACTTC.

About this clonotype itself: Since a much larger clone is just one base distant, this may be a read error. The chain employs TRBV3-1 and TRBJ1-6; D is unresolved. In germline, CDR1 is LGHDT, CDR2 YNNKEL (reference sequence). V dropped 11 bases and J dropped 3 bases, with 8 bases sitting between them. The CDR3 sequence is 12 residues long. Written as DNA, the CDR3 is TGTGCCGCCCAGGACTATAATTCACCCCTCCACTTT. This sequence encodes CAAQDYNSPLHF.

As for this clonotype: A junction end diverges from the germline sequence, so it may reflect a read error. V is TRBV7-9 and J is TRBJ2-1, with 7 bases that match TRBD2. The length of the CDR3 is 17 residues. The germline CDR1 and CDR2 sequences are SEHNR and FQNEAQ (reference sequence). The CDR3 is CAGSLVVGGSVFDEQFF. CDR3 sequence (DNA): TGTGCCGGCAGCTTAGTGGTTGGCGGGAGCGTGTTCGATGAGCAGTTCTTC. Full variable domain (missing parts from reference TRBV7-9 and TRBJ2-1): DTGVSQNPRHKITKRGQNVTFRCDPISEHNRLYWYRQTLGQGPEFLTYFQNEAQLEKSRLLSDRFSAERPKGSFSTLEIQRTEQGDSAMYLCAGSLVVGGSVFDEQFFGPGTRLTVL.

With respect to this clonotype: One junction end does not reproduce the germline sequence, and a read error may be involved. The J gene is TRBJ2-3, the V gene TRBV12-3 or TRBV12-4, with D possibly TRBD2 on 5 matching bases. The CDR3 loop spans 17 amino acids. DNA of the CDR3: TGTGCCAGCAGCACAACTCCCGGGGTACCAAGCACAGATACGAAGTATTTT. Translated: CASSTTPGVPSTDTKYF.

Points on this clonotype: The junction departs from the called germline gene at one end, perhaps through a read error. The CDR3 reads CASIPGQNSNHPQHF. CDR3 DNA sequence: TGCGCCAGCATCCCGGGACAAAATAGCAATCATCCCCAGCATTTT. The chain employs TRBV5-1 and TRBJ1-5, with a possible D match to TRBD1 (6 bases). Germline V gene lookup returns CDR1 SGHRS and CDR2 YFSETQ. The CDR3 extends over 15 amino acids.

Only one count was recorded for this clonotype. The chain uses TRBV28 and TRBJ2-3; D is undetermined. This CDR3 contains 14 residues. Germline V gives CDR1 MDHEN, CDR2 SYDVKM. Trimming removed 6 bases at V and 6 bases at J, with 16 bases between. CDR3 bases: TGTGCCAGCAGACAGACCGCAGGAGTTGATACGCAGTATTTT. Translated, it gives CASRQTAGVDTQYF.

Comments on this clonotype: A much larger clone lies one base from this, so it may be a read error. This chain connects TRBV7-2 to TRBJ2-5; TRBD1 might be the D (5 bases). CDR1 is SGHTA, CDR2 FQGNSA, per germline. The CDR3 consists of 13 residues. The CDR3 protein is CSSRPAGLETQYF. The CDR3 region has the DNA TGTTCCAGCAGACCCGCAGGGCTGGAGACCCAGTACTTC.

A note on this clonotype: Its ends do not fully match the called genes, so a read error is possible. V is TRBV19 and J is TRBJ2-1, with a possible D match to TRBD2 (7 bases). The CDR3 consists of 14 residues. Germline values: CDR1 LNHDA, CDR2 SQIVND (reference sequence). This chain's CDR3 is CASSMGGGYNEKFF. The CDR3 DNA reads as TGTGCCAGTAGTATGGGGGGGGGCTACAATGAGAAGTTCTTC.

This clonotype was counted once. The chain joins TRBV7-9 to TRBJ1-6, with D perhaps matching TRBD1 (5 bases). The length of the CDR3 is 15 residues. The germline CDR1 and CDR2 sequences are SEHNR and FQNEAQ (reference sequence). V lost 5 bases, J lost 10 bases, and 18 bases lay in between. The CDR3: CASSNEQEQFSPLHF. The CDR3 nucleotides are TGTGCCAGCAGCAACGAACAGGAACAGTTCTCACCCCTCCACTTT. Together with reference TRBV7-9 and TRBJ1-6, the CDR3 gives the full variable domain: DTGVSQNPRHKITKRGQNVTFRCDPISEHNRLYWYRQTLGQGPEFLTYFQNEAQLEKSRLLSDRFSAERPKGSFSTLEIQRTEQGDSAMYLCASSNEQEQFSPLHFGNGTRLTVT.

On this clonotype: A much larger clone lies a single base off, so this may be a read error. This chain connects TRBV28 to TRBJ2-2; either TRBD1 or TRBD2 may supply D (6 bases each). The CDR3 length is 16 residues. Germline V lookup: CDR1 MDHEN, CDR2 SYDVKM. The CDR3 spells CASKTGSGVNTAELFF. In DNA form, the CDR3 reads TGTGCCAGCAAGACAGGTAGCGGAGTGAACACCGCGGAGCTGTTTTTT. Full variable domain (missing parts from reference TRBV28 and TRBJ2-2): DVKVTQSSRYLVKRTGEKVFLECVQDMDHENMFWYRQDPGLGLRLIYFSYDVKMKEKGDIPEGYSVSREKKERFSLILESASTNQTSMYLCASKTGSGVNTAELFFGEGSRLTVL.

This clonotype was detected many times. The rearrangement joins TRBV19 to TRBJ1-1, with no clear D. This CDR3 has 17 amino acids. Germline V gene lookup returns CDR1 LNHDA and CDR2 SQIVND (reference sequence). Deletions cut 5 bases from V and 1 base from J, with 20 bases between. In DNA form, the CDR3 reads TGTGCCAGTAGTGACCTTGGAAACACCTTGAGGAACACTGAAGCTTTCTTT. Amino acids: CASSDLGNTLRNTEAFF. The variable domain in full, with the rest retrieved from reference TRBV19 and TRBJ1-1, is DGGITQSPKYLFRKEGQNVTLSCEQNLNHDAMYWYRQDPGQGLRLIYYSQIVNDFQKGDIAEGYSVSREKKESFPLTVTSAQKNPTAFYLCASSDLGNTLRNTEAFFGQGTRLTVV.

Of note for this clonotype: A much larger clonotype is one base distant, so this may be a read error. The chain is built from TRBV18 and TRBJ2-5; D gene unclear. Germline lookup yields CDR1 KGHSH and CDR2 LQKENI. The CDR3 sequence is 13 residues long. The CDR3: CASSPRHTETQYF. CDR3 DNA sequence: TGTGCCAGCTCCCCACGGCATACGGAGACCCAGTACTTC.

The V gene is TRBV24-1, the J gene TRBJ1-2; D not certain. The CDR3 consists of 17 residues. Per germline, CDR1 KGHDR and CDR2 SFDVKD. V lost 3 bases and J lost 0, with 16 bases in between. The CDR3 DNA follows: TGTGCCACCAGTGATACCACCCTAGCCCAGACTAACTATGGCTACACCTTC. Translation: CATSDTTLAQTNYGYTF.

The chain carries TRBV7-9 and TRBJ1-2; D possibly corresponds to TRBD1 (5 bases). Germline CDR1 SEHNR, CDR2 FQNEAQ (reference sequence). The V end was cut by 2 bases, the J end by 6 bases, with 13 bases between. The CDR3 runs 14 residues. CDR3 residues: CASSLSGREDGYTF. CDR3 nucleotides: TGTGCCAGCAGCTTAAGCGGCAGGGAGGATGGCTACACCTTC.

The chain combines TRBV7-9 with TRBJ1-1; D gene ambiguous. The CDR3 is made up of 17 amino acids. Trimming cost V 5 bases and J 1 base, with 20 bases left between them. In germline, CDR1 is SEHNR, CDR2 FQNEAQ (reference sequence). The CDR3 is CASSHSGVKGRNTEAFF. The CDR3 nucleotides read TGTGCCAGCAGCCACTCGGGAGTTAAAGGGAGGAACACTGAAGCTTTCTTT.

The rearrangement links TRBV5-1 to TRBJ1-6; no definite D call. Trimming cost V 0 bases and J 7 bases, with 8 bases left between them. This CDR3 spans 14 amino acids. Germline CDR1 SGHRS, CDR2 YFSETQ. CDR3 coding DNA: TGCGCCAGCAGCTTGGTGGTTGAGAATTCACCCCTCCACTTT. This sequence encodes CASSLVVENSPLHF.